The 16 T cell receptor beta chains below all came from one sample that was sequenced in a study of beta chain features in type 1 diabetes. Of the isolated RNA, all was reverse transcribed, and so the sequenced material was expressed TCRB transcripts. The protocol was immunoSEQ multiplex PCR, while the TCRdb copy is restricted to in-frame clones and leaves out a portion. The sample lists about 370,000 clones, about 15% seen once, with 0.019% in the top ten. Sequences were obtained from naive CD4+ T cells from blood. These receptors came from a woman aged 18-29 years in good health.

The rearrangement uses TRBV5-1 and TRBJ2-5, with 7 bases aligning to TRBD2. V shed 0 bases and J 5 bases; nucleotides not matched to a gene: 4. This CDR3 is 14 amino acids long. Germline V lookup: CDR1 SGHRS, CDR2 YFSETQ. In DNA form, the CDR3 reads TGCGCCAGCAGCTTGGAGGTTAGCGGGGAGACCCAGTACTTC. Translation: CASSLEVSGETQYF. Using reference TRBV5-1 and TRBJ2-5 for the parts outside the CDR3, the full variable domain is KAGVTQTPRYLIKTRGQQVTLSCSPISGHRSVSWYQQTPGQGLQFLFEYFSETQRNKGNFPGRFSGRQFSNSRSEMNVSTLELGDSALYLCASSLEVSGETQYFGPGTRLLVL.

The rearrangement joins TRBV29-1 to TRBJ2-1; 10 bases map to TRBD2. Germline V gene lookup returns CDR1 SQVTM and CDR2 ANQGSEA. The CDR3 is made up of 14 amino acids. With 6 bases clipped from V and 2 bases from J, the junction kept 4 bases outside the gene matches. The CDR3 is CSVVAGGPYNEQFF. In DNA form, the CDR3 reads TGCAGCGTCGTAGCGGGAGGCCCCTACAATGAGCAGTTCTTC.

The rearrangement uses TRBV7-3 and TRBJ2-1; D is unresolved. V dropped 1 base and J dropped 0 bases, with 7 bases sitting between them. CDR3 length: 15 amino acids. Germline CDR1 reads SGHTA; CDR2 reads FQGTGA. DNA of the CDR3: TGTGCCAGCAGCTTAAATCCTTACTCCTACAATGAGCAGTTCTTC. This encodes CASSLNPYSYNEQFF.

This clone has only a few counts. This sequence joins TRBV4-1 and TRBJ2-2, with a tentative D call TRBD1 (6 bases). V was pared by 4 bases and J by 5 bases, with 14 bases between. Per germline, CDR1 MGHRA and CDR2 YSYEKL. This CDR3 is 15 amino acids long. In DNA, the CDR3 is TGCGCCAGCAGCCCGGGCAGGGGACGGACCGGGGAGCTGTTTTTT. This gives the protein CASSPGRGRTGELFF.

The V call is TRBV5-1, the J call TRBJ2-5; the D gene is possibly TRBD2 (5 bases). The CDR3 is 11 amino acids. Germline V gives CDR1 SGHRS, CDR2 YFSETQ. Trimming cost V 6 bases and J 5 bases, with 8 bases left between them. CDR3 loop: CASTEAETQYF. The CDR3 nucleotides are TGCGCCAGCACGGAGGCCGAGACCCAGTACTTC.

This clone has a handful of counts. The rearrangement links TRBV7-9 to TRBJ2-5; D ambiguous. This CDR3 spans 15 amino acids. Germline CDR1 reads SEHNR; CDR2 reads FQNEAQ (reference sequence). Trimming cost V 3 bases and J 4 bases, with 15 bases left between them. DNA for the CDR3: TGTGCCAGCAGCTTGGCGGTTGGGTCAAGAGAGACCCAGTACTTC. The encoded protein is CASSLAVGSRETQYF.

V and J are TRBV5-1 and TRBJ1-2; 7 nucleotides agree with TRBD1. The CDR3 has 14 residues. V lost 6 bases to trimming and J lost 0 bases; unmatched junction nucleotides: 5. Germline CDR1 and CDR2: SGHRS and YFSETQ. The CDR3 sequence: CASNPGQPNYGYTF. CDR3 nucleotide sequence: TGCGCCAGCAACCCGGGACAGCCTAACTATGGCTACACCTTC. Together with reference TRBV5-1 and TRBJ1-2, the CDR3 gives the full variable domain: KAGVTQTPRYLIKTRGQQVTLSCSPISGHRSVSWYQQTPGQGLQFLFEYFSETQRNKGNFPGRFSGRQFSNSRSEMNVSTLELGDSALYLCASNPGQPNYGYTFGSGTRLTVV.

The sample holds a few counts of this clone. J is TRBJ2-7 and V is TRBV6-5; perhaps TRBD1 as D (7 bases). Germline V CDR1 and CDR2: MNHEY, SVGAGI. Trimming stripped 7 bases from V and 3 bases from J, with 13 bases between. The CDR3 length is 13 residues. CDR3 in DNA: TGTGCCAGCACCTACAGGGGAGGCTACGAGCAGTACTTC. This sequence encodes CASTYRGGYEQYF.

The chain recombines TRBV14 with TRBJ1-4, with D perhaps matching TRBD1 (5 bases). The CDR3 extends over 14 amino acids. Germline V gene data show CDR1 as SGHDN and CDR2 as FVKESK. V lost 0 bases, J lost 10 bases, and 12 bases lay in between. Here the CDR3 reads CASSQEGRLGKLFF. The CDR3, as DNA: TGTGCCAGCAGCCAAGAGGGACGACTAGGAAAACTGTTTTTT.

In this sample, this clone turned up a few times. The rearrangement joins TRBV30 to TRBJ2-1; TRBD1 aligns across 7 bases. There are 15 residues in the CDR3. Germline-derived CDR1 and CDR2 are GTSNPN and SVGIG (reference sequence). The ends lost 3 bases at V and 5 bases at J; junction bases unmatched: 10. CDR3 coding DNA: TGTGCCTGGAGCGAGGACAGGCGGGTCAACAATGAGCAGTTCTTC. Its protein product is CAWSEDRRVNNEQFF. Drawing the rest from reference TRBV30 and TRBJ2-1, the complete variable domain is SQTIHQWPATLVQPVGSPLSLECTVEGTSNPNLYWYRQAAGRGLQLLFYSVGIGQISSEVPQNLSASRPQDRQFILSSKKLLLSDSGFYLCAWSEDRRVNNEQFFGPGTRLTVL.

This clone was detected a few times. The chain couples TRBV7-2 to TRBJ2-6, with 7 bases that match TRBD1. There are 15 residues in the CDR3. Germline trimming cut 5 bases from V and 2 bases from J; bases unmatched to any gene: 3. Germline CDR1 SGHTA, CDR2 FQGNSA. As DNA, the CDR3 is TGTGCCAGCAGCCCTGACAGGGCTGGGGCCAACGTCCTGACTTTC. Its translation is CASSPDRAGANVLTF.

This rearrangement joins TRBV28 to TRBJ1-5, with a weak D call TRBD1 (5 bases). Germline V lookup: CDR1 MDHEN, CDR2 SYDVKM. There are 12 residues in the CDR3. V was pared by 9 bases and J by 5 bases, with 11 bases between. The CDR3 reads CASRWGDQPQHF. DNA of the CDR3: TGTGCCAGTAGGTGGGGGGATCAGCCCCAGCATTTT. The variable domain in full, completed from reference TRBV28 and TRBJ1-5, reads DVKVTQSSRYLVKRTGEKVFLECVQDMDHENMFWYRQDPGLGLRLIYFSYDVKMKEKGDIPEGYSVSREKKERFSLILESASTNQTSMYLCASRWGDQPQHFGDGTRLSIL.

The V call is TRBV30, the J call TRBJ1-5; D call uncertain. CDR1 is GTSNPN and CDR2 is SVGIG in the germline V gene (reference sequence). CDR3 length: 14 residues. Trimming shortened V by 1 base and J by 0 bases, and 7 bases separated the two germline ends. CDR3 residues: CAWSGLPSNQPQHF. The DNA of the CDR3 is TGTGCCTGGAGTGGACTTCCTAGCAATCAGCCCCAGCATTTT.

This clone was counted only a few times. The CDR3 sequence is CASRDRDTEAFF. The CDR3 DNA sequence: TGTGCCAGCAGAGACAGGGACACTGAAGCTTTCTTT. The chain is built from TRBV6-6 and TRBJ1-1; 7 nucleotides match TRBD1. The germline V gene has CDR1 MNHNY and CDR2 SVGAGI (reference sequence). The V segment lost 6 bases and the J segment 3 bases; nucleotides outside the gene matches: 1. The CDR3 consists of 12 residues.

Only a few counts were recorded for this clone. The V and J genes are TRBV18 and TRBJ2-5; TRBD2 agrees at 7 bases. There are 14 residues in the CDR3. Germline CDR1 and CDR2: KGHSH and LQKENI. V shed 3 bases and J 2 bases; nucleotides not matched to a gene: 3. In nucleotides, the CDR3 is TGTGCCAGCTCACCTAAGGGACTACAAGAGACCCAGTACTTC. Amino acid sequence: CASSPKGLQETQYF.

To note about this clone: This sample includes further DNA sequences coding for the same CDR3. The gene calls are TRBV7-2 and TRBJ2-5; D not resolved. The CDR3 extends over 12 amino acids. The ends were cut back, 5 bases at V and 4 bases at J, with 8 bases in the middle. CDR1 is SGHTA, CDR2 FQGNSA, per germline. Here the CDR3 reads CASSPSRETQYF. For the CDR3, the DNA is TGTGCCAGCAGCCCCTCTCGAGAGACCCAGTACTTC.